This section outlines one T cell receptor (beta chain) sequence together with its context. What it binds is unknown. This sample is part of a study of cytomegalovirus exposure and HLA in healthy donors. The CDR3 sequence is 17 residues long. Germline loops: CDR1 SGHVS, CDR2 FQNEAQ. V gave up 7 bases and J gave up 7 bases; unmatched junction bases: 13. Study-level results: Previous analysis showed most TCR beta V segments were productive about 87% or about 30% of the time.

The primer mix had 60 Vbeta and 13 Jbeta primers. TCRdb's table, derived via immunoSEQ multiplex PCR, lists solely in-frame clones and lacks some. The sample yields 150,000 to 190,000 clones, approximately 72% seen once. The rearrangement links TRBV7-8 to TRBJ2-1; 13 bases match TRBD2. The receptor's source is a man younger than 35 in good health and CMV-seronegative. The sample was PBMCs. CDR3 sequence reads: CASIPARRLAGGNEQFF. CDR3 in DNA: TGTGCCAGCATCCCCGCCCGCCGACTAGCGGGAGGAAATGAGCAGTTCTTC.